This TCR beta chain was sequenced for a study of patients and donors after allogeneic stem cell transplantation. This clonotype came up a few times. Per germline, CDR1 SNHLY and CDR2 FYNNEI. Trimming cost V 4 bases and J 7 bases, with 11 bases left between them. The CDR3 consists of 13 residues. TCRdb passed the RT-PCR reads through MiXCR, listing each CDR3 protein once. The table records some 150,000 distinct CDR3 sequences, 30% to 45% of them present only once. J is TRBJ1-3 and V is TRBV2, with unresolved D. This receptor was obtained from a human donor who was either an allogeneic HSCT recipient or a stem cell or donor lymphocyte infusion donor (not recorded which). It is not recorded whose cells these are; they may come from a transplant donor. Sequences were obtained from blood, either unsorted or a sorted T cell fraction (not recorded which). The CDR3 nucleotides are TGTGCCAGCAGTGCGCCTCTCCGGAACACCATATATTTT. Translated: CASSAPLRNTIYF. The whole variable domain, remainder taken from reference TRBV2 and TRBJ1-3, is EPEVTQTPSHQVTQMGQEVILRCVPISNHLYFYWYRQILGQKVEFLVSFYNNEISEKSEIFDDQFSVERPDGSNFTLKIRSTKLEDSAMYFCASSAPLRNTIYFGEGSWLTVV.